This T cell receptor beta chain was retrieved from a study of shared T cell receptors in the human thymus. TCRdb's table, derived via immunoSEQ multiplex PCR, lists solely in-frame clones and lacks some. The sample has over 450,000 clones, around 78% seen once. These data also formed part of another study, on human thymus T cells. Per that study: Thymus was obtained from resections taken during corrective heart surgery.

Specimen: thymocytes. The sequence came from a boy younger than two with a congenital heart defect.

CDR3 nucleotide sequence: TGCGCCAGCAGCCCCAGGGGGCGACACTCTGAAGCTTTCTTT. Protein sequence: CASSPRGRHSEAFF. This chain links TRBV5-1 with TRBJ1-1, with 8 bases matching TRBD1. CDR1 and CDR2 from the germline V gene are SGHRS and YFSETQ. V was clipped by 4 bases and J by 6 bases; unmatched bases: 8. The CDR3 spans 14 residues.